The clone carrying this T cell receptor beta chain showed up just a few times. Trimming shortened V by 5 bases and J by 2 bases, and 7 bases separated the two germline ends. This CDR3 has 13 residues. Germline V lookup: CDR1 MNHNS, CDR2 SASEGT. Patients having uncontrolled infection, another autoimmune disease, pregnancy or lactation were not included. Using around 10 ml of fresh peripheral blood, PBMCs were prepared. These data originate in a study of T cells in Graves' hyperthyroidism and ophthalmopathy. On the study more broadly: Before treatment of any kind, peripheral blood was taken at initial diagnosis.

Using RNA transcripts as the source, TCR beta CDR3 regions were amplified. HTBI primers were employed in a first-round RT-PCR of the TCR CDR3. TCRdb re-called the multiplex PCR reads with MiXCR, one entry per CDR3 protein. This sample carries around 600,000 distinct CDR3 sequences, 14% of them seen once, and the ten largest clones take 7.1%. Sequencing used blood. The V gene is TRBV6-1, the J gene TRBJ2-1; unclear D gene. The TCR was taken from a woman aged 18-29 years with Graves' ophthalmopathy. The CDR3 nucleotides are TGTGCCAGCAGTACCGCTACCTACAATGAGCAGTTCTTC. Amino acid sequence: CASSTATYNEQFF.